These T cell receptor beta chains were read from a single sample in a study of OX40 agonist ivuxolimab in advanced cancers. The method was immunoSEQ multiplex PCR; TCRdb's version includes in-frame clones alone and lacks a portion of them. The table includes roughly 71,000 clones, about 83% detected once. This material consisted of CD4+ or CD8+ T cells sorted from blood, taken in a trial of the OX40 agonist ivuxolimab. The receptors derive from an adult with an advanced solid tumor such as melanoma, head and neck, liver or kidney cancer. Both conserved end residues are part of each CDR3. Fields, in order: D gene, clone size, V gene, J gene, CDR3 DNA, CDR3 protein. D genes are given only for firm matches. For some rows the clone size is stated as once, few or many, or as a class when expanded; others skip it.

.,.,TRBV5-4,TRBJ2-5,TGTGCCAGCAGCTGGGGCCGTTTGGACTACCAAGAGACCCAGTACTTC,CASSWGRLDYQETQYF
TRBD1,.,TRBV19,TRBJ1-1,TGTGCCAGTAGTTCCCGGACAGGGCGGGGCACTGAAGCTTTCTTT,CASSSRTGRGTEAFF
TRBD2,.,TRBV4-2,TRBJ2-7,TGTGCCAGCAGGCAGACTAGCGGGGGGGACTACGAGCAGTACTTC,CASRQTSGGDYEQYF
.,.,TRBV5-8,TRBJ1-5,TGTGCCAGCAGCCGTAGCAATCAGCCCCAGCATTTT,CASSRSNQPQHF
.,.,TRBV6-1,TRBJ1-1,TGTGCCAGCACCCTTAGCGCAGGTCTGGACACTGAAGCTTTCTTT,CASTLSAGLDTEAFF
TRBD1,.,TRBV6-4,TRBJ1-2,TGTGCCAGCAGTGCCGAACCGACAGGGTCCCTTGGCTACACCTTC,CASSAEPTGSLGYTF
.,.,TRBV4-1,TRBJ1-5,TGCGCCAGCAGCCAAGATCAGTTAAACAATCAGCCCCAGCATTTT,CASSQDQLNNQPQHF
.,.,TRBV4-1,TRBJ1-4,TGCGCCAGCAGCCAGAGCACTATGTCGGAAGAGGGACTCCCGTTTTTT,CASSQSTMSEEGLPFF
TRBD1,.,TRBV9,TRBJ2-3,TGTGCCAGCAGCAACCGACAGGGACCCTACACAGATACGCAGTATTTT,CASSNRQGPYTDTQYF
.,.,TRBV7-9,TRBJ1-2,TGTGCCAGCAGAACTCAAGCAGTGGAATATGGCTACACCTTC,CASRTQAVEYGYTF
.,once,TRBV28,TRBJ1-6,TGTGCCAGCAGTTTATTTCGTAATTCACCCCTCCACTTT,CASSLFRNSPLHF
TRBD2,.,TRBV29-1,TRBJ2-3,TGCAGCGTTGAAGACGGTAGCGGGAGATTAGATACGCAGTATTTT,CSVEDGSGRLDTQYF
.,.,TRBV5-5,TRBJ2-5,TGTGCCAGCAGTTCGCGGGACGAGGATATGGAGACCCAGTACTTC,CASSSRDEDMETQYF
.,.,TRBV18,TRBJ2-7,TGTGCCAGCTCACCCTCCCTTCAGGGGATGGGCTCCTACGAGCAGTACTTC,CASSPSLQGMGSYEQYF
TRBD2,.,TRBV5-1,TRBJ2-7,TGCGCCAGCAGCTCGACTAGCGGCTCCTACGAGCAGTACTTC,CASSSTSGSYEQYF
TRBD2,.,TRBV29-1,TRBJ2-1,TGCAGCGCCTTGACTAGCGGGGGGCACAATGAGCAGTTCTTC,CSALTSGGHNEQFF
TRBD1,.,TRBV6-6,TRBJ2-6,TGTGCCACTCGACAGGGGGGACCCTCTGGGGCCAACGTCCTGACTTTC,CATRQGGPSGANVLTF
TRBD1,.,TRBV15,TRBJ2-3,TGTGCCACCAGCAGCATTTTACAGGGGCCAAAAAATACGCAGTATTTT,CATSSILQGPKNTQYF
TRBD2,.,TRBV7-2,TRBJ2-3,TGTGCCAGCAGCTTAGGAGCGGGGGAGATATCAGATACGCAGTATTTT,CASSLGAGEISDTQYF
.,.,TRBV10-2,TRBJ2-7,TGCGCCAGCAGAAAGGAGGGTCTGGATGAGCAGTACTTC,CASRKEGLDEQYF
.,.,TRBV30,TRBJ2-3,TGTGCCTGGACCCTCACCAGGAAGACTAGCACAGATACGCAGTATTTT,CAWTLTRKTSTDTQYF
TRBD2,.,TRBV9,TRBJ2-3,TGTGCCAGCAGCGTAGAAGGCGGGCCTAGACTAGCTTTTAGCACAGATACGCAGTATTTT,CASSVEGGPRLAFSTDTQYF